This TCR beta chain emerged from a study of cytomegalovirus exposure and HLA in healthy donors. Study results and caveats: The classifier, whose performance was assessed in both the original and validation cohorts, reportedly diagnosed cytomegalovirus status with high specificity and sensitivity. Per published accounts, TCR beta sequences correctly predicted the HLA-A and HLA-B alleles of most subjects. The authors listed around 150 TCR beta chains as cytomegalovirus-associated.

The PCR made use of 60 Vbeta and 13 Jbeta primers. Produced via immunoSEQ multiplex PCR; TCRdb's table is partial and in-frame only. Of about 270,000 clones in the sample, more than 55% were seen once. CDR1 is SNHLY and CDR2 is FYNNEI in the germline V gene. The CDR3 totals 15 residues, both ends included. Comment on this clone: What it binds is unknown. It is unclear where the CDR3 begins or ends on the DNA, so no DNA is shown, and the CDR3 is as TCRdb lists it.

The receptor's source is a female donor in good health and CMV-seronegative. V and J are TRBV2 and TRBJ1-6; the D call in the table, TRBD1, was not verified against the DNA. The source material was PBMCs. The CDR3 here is CASSSSGQVKSPLHF.